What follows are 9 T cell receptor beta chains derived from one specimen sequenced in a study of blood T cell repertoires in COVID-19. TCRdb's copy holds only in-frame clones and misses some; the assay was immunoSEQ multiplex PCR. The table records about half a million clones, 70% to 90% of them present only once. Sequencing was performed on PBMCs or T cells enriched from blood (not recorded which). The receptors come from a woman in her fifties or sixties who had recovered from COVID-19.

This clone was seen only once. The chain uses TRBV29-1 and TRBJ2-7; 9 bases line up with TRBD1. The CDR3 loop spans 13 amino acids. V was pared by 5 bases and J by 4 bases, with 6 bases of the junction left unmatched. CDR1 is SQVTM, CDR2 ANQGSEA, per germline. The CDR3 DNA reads TGCAGCGTTTCATGGGGACAGGGTTACGAGCAGTACGTC. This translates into CSVSWGQGYEQYV.

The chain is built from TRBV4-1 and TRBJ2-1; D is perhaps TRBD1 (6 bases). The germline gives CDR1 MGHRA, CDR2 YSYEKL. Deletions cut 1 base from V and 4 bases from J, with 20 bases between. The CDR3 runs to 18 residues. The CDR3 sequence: CASSQVVSVQGAYNEQFF. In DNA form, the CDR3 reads TGCGCCAGCAGCCAAGTGGTTTCGGTACAGGGTGCGTACAATGAGCAGTTCTTC.

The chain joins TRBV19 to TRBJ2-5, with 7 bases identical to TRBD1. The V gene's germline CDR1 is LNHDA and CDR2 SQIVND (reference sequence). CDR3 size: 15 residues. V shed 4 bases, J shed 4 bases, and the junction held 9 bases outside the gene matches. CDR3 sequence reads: CASSNLGGAIETQYF. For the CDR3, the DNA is TGTGCCAGTAGTAACCTAGGGGGCGCGATAGAGACCCAGTACTTC.

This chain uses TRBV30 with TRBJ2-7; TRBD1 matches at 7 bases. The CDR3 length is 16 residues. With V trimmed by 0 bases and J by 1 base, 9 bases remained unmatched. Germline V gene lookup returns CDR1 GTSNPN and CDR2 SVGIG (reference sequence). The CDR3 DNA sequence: TGTGCCTGGAGTGTCGCTCAGGGGGTCCCTTCCTACGAGCAGTACTTC. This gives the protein CAWSVAQGVPSYEQYF.

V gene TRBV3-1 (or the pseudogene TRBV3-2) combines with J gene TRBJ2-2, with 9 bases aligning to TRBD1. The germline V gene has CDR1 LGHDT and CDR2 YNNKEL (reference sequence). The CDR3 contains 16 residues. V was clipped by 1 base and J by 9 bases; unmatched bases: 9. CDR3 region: CASSQGDRGARRELFF. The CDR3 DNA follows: TGTGCCAGCAGCCAAGGAGACAGGGGGGCGCGCCGGGAGCTGTTTTTT.

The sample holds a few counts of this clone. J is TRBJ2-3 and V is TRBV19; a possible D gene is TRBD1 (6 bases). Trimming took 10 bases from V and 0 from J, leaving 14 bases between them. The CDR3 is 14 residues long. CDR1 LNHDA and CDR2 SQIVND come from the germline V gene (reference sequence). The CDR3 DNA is TGTGCCACAAAGACAGGAAGAAGCACAGATACGCAGTATTTT. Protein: CATKTGRSTDTQYF.

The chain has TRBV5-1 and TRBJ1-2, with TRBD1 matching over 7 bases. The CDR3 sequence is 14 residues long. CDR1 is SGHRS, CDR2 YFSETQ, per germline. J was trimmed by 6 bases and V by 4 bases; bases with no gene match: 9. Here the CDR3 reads CASSSGQVANGYTF. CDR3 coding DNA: TGCGCCAGCAGCAGCGGACAGGTCGCCAATGGCTACACCTTC.

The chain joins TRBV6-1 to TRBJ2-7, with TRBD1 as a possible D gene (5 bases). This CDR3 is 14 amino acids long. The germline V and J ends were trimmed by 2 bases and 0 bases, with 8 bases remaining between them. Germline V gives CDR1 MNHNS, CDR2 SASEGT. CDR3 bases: TGTGCCAGCAGTGAATACAGGAGCTCCTACGAGCAGTACTTC. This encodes CASSEYRSSYEQYF.

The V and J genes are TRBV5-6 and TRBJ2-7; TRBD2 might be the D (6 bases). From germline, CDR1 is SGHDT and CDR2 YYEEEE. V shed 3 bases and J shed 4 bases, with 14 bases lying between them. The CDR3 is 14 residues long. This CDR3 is CASSSPGREYEQYF. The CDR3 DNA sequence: TGTGCCAGCAGCTCCCCCGGGCGGGAATACGAGCAGTACTTC.